The clone carrying this TCR beta chain turned up a few times. Antigen: not known. With 2 bases clipped from V and 4 bases from J, the junction kept 5 bases outside the gene matches. Germline V lookup: CDR1 MNHNS, CDR2 SASEGT. The CDR3 has 16 residues. The entry originates in a study of shared clonotypes between healthy human individuals. Regarding the study as a whole: The study found lower generation probabilities in non-shared clonotypes than in those shared by all four donors.

Clones were sequenced by immunoSEQ multiplex PCR, and TCRdb holds only the in-frame ones, with some missing. This sample carries hundreds of thousands of clones, 87% of them seen once, and the ten largest clones take around 15%. This chain links TRBV6-1 with TRBJ2-3; 11 positions agree with TRBD2. The sequence came from a man younger than 35 in good health. Sequenced input: memory CD8+ T cells sorted from blood. Documented subset: CD45RO+ cells pooled with CCR7-negative TemRA cells. The CDR3 is CASSEITSGGPDTQYF. In DNA form, the CDR3 reads TGTGCCAGCAGTGAAATAACTAGCGGGGGACCAGATACGCAGTATTTT.